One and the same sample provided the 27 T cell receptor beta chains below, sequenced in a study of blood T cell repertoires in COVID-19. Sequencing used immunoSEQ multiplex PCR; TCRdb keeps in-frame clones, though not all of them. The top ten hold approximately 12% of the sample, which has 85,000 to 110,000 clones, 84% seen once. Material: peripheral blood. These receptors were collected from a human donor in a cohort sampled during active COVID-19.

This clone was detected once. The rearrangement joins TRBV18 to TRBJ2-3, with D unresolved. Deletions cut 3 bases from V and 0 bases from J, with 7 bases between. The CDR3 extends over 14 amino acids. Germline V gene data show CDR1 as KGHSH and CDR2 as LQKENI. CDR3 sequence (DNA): TGTGCCAGCTCACCTGCACTAAGCACAGATACGCAGTATTTT. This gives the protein CASSPALSTDTQYF.

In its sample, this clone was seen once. The CDR3 nucleotides read TGTGCCAGTAGCGGGGGGTCCTACAATGAGCAGTTCTTC. Amino acids: CASSGGSYNEQFF. This sequence joins TRBV7-3 and TRBJ2-1; 10 nucleotides match TRBD2. This CDR3 has 13 residues. CDR1 is SGHTA and CDR2 is FQGTGA in the germline V gene. With 9 bases clipped from V and 1 base from J, the junction kept 0 bases outside the gene matches.

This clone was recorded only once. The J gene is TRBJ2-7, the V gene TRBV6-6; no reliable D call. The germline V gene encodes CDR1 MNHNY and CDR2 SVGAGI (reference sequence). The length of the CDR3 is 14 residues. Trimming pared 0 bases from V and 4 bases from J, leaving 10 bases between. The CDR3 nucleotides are TGTGCCAGCAGTTACTCCCGAGGTGGTTACGAGCAGTACTTC. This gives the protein CASSYSRGGYEQYF.

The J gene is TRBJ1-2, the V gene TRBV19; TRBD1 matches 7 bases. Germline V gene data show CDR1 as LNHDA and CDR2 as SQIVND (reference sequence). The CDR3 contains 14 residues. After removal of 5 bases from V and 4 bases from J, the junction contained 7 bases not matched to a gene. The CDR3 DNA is TGTGCCAGTAGTCCCCGCCGGGACAGCTATGGCTACACCTTC. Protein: CASSPRRDSYGYTF.

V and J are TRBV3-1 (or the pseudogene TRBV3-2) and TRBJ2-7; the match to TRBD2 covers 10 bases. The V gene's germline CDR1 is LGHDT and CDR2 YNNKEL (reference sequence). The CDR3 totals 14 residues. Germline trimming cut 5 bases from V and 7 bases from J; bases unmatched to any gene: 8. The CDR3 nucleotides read TGTGCCAGCAGCGGCAGCGGGGGGGCCTGGGAGCAGTACTTC. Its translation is CASSGSGGAWEQYF.

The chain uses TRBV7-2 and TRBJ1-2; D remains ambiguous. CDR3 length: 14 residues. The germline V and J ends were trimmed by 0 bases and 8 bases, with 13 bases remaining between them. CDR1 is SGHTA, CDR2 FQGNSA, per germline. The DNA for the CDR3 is TGTGCCAGCAGCTTAGCTGGTCAGACGGGAGGCTACACCTTC. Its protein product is CASSLAGQTGGYTF.

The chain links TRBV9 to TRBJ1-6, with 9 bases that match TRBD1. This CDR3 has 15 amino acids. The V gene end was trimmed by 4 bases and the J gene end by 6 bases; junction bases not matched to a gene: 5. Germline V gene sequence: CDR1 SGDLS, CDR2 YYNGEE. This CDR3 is CASSRGTGLNSPLHF. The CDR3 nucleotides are TGTGCCAGCAGCAGGGGGACAGGGCTTAATTCACCCCTCCACTTT.

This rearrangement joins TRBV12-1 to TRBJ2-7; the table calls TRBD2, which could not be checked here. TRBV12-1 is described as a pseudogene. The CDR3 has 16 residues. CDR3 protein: CASSLTGTSIPYEQYF. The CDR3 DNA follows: TGTGCCAGCAGCTTGACCGGGACTAGCATACCCTACGAGCAGTACTTC.

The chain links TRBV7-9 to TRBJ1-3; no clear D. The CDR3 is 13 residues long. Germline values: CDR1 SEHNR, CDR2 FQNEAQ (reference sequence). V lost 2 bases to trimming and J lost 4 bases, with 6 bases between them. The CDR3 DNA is TGTGCCAGCAGCTTAAGCTCCGGAAACACCATATATTTT. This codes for CASSLSSGNTIYF.

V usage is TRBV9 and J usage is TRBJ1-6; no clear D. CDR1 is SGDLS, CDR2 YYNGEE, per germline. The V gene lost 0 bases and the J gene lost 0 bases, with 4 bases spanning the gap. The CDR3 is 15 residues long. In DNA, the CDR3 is TGTGCCAGCAGCGTAGACAGCTCCTATAATTCACCCCTCCACTTT. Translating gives CASSVDSSYNSPLHF.

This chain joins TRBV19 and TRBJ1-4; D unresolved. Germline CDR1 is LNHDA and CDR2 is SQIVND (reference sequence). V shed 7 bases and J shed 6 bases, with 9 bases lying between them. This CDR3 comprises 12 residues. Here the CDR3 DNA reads TGTGCCAGTAAATCGGGGTATGAAAAACTGTTTTTT. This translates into CASKSGYEKLFF.

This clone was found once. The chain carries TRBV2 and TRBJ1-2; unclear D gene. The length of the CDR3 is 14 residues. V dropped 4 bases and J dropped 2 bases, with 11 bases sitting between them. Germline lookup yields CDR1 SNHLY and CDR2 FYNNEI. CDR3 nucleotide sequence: TGTGCCAGCAGTGGGGAGGGTCCGAACTATGGCTACACCTTC. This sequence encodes CASSGEGPNYGYTF.

The CDR3 loop is CASSESPGADTQYF. CDR3 nucleotide sequence: TGCGCCAGCAGTGAGTCCCCAGGGGCAGATACGCAGTATTTT. The chain carries TRBV10-1 and TRBJ2-3; D possibly corresponds to TRBD1 (6 bases). V was shortened by 0 bases and J by 4 bases, with 8 bases between the two germline ends. CDR1 and CDR2 from the germline V gene are WNHNN and SYGVQD (reference sequence). The CDR3 runs 14 residues.

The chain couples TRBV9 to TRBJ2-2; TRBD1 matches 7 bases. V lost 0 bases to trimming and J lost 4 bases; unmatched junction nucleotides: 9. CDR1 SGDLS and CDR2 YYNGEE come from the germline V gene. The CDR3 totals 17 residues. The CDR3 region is CASSVVPGTAVTGELFF. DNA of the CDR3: TGTGCCAGCAGCGTAGTCCCCGGGACAGCTGTCACCGGGGAGCTGTTTTTT.

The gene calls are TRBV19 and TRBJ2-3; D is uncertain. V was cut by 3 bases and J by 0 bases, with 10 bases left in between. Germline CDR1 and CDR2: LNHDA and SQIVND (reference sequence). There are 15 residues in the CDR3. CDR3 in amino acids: CASSMISTSTDTQYF. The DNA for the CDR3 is TGTGCCAGTAGTATGATATCAACTAGCACAGATACGCAGTATTTT.

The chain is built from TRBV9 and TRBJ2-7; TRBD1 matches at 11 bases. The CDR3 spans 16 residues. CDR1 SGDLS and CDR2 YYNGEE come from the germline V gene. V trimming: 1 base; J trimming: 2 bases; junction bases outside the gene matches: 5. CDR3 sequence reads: CASSVKDRGPPYEQYF. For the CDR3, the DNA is TGTGCCAGCAGCGTAAAGGACAGGGGGCCCCCCTACGAGCAGTACTTC.

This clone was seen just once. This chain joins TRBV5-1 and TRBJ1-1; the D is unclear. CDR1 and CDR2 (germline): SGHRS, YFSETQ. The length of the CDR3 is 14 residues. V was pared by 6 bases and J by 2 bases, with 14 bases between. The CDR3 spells CASTLGGPNTEAFF. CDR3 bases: TGCGCCAGCACCCTTGGAGGACCCAACACTGAAGCTTTCTTT. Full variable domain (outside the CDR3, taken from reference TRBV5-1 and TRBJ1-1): KAGVTQTPRYLIKTRGQQVTLSCSPISGHRSVSWYQQTPGQGLQFLFEYFSETQRNKGNFPGRFSGRQFSNSRSEMNVSTLELGDSALYLCASTLGGPNTEAFFGQGTRLTVV.

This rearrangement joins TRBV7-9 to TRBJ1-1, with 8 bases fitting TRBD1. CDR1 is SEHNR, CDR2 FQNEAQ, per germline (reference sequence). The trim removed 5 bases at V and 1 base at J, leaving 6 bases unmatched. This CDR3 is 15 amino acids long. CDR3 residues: CASSPTGDANTEAFF. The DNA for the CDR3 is TGTGCCAGCAGCCCGACAGGGGACGCGAACACTGAAGCTTTCTTT.

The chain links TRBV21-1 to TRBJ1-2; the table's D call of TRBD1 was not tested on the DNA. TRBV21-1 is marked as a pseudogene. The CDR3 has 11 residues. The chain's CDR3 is CASSKQGNYTF. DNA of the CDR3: TGTGCCAGCAGCAAACAGGGAAACTACACCTTC.

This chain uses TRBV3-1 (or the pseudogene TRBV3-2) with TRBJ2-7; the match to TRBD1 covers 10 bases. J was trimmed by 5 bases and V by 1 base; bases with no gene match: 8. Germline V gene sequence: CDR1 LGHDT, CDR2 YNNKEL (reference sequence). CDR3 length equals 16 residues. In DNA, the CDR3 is TGTGCCAGCAGCCAAGTCCTCCGGGACAGGGGTCACGAGCAGTACTTC. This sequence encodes CASSQVLRDRGHEQYF.

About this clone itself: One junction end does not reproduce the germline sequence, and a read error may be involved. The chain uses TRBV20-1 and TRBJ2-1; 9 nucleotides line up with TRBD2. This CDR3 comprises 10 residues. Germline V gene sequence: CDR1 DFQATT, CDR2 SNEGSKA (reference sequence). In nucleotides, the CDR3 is TGCAGTGCTAGCGGGACTAGCCCGATCTTC. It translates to CSASGTSPIF.

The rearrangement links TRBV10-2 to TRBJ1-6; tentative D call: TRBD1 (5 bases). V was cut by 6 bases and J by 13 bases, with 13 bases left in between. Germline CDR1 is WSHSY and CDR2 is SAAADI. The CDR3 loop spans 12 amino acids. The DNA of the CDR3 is TGCGCCAGCAGGGACCCGCCAGGGCCCCTCCACTTT. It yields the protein CASRDPPGPLHF.

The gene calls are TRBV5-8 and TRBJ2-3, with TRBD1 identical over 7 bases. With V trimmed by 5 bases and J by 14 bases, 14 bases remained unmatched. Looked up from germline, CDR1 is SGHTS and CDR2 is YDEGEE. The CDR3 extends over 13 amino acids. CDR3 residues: CASRRVGTVLTYF. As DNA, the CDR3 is TGTGCCAGCAGGCGCGTTGGGACAGTTCTTACGTATTTT.

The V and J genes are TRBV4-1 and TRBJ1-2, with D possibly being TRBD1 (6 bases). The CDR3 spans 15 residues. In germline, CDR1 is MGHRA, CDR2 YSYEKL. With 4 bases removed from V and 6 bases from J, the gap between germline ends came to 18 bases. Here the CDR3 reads CASSRLGTSLNGYTF. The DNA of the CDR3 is TGCGCCAGCAGCCGCCTCGGGACAAGTTTAAATGGCTACACCTTC.

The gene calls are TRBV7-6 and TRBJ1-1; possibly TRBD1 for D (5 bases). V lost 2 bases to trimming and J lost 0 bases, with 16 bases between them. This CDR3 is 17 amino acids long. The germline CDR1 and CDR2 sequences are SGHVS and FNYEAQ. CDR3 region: CASSLRASGGMNTEAFF. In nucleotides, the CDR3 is TGTGCCAGCAGCTTAAGGGCCTCGGGGGGGATGAACACTGAAGCTTTCTTT. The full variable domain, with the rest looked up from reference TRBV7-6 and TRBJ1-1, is GAGVSQSPRYKVTKRGQDVALRCDPISGHVSLYWYRQALGQGPEFLTYFNYEAQQDKSGLPNDRFSAERPEGSISTLTIQRTEQRDSAMYRCASSLRASGGMNTEAFFGQGTRLTVV.

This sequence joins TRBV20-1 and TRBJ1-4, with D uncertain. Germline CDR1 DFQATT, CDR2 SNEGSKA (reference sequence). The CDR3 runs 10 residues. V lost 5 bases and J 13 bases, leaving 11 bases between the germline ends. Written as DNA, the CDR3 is TGCAGTGCTTGGTTTGCGGGACTGTTTTTT. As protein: CSAWFAGLFF.

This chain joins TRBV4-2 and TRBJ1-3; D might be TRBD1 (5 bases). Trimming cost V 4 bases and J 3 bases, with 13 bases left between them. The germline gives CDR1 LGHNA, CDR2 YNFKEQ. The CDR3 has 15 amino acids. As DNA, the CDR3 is TGTGCCAGCAGCCCCAACACGGGGGGTGGAAACACCATATATTTT. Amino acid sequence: CASSPNTGGGNTIYF.